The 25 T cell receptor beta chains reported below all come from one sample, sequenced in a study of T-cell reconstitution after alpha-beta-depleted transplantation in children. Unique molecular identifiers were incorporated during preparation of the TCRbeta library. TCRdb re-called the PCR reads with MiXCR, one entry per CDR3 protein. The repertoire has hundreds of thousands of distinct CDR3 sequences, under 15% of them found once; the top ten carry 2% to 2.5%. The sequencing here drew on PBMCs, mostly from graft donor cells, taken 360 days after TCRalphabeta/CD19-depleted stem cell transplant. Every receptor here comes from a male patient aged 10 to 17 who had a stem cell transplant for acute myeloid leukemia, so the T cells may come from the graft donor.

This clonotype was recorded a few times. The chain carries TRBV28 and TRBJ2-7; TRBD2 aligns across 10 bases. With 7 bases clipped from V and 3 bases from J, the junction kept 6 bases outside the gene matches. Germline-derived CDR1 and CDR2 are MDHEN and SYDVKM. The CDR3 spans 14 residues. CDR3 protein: CASTQLAGLYEQYF. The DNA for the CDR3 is TGTGCCAGCACTCAACTAGCGGGGCTCTACGAGCAGTACTTC. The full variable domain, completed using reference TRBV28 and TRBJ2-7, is DVKVTQSSRYLVKRTGEKVFLECVQDMDHENMFWYRQDPGLGLRLIYFSYDVKMKEKGDIPEGYSVSREKKERFSLILESASTNQTSMYLCASTQLAGLYEQYFGPGTRLTVT.

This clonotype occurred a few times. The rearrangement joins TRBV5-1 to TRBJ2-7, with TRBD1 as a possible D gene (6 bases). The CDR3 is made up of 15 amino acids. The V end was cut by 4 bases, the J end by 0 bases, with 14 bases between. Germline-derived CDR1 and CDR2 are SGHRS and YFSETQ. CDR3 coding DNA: TGCGCCAGCAGCACGGGACACCTGCTCTCCTACGAGCAGTACTTC. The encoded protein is CASSTGHLLSYEQYF.

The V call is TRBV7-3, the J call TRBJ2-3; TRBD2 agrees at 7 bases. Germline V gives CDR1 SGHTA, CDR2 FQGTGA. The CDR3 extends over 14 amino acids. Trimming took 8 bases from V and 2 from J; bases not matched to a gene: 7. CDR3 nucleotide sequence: TGTGCCAGCGCCCGGGAGCGGGACACAGATACGCAGTATTTT. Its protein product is CASARERDTDTQYF. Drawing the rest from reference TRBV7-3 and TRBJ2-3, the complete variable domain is GAGVSQTPSNKVTEKGKYVELRCDPISGHTALYWYRQSLGQGPEFLIYFQGTGAADDSGLPNDRFFAVRPEGSVSTLKIQRTERGDSAVYLCASARERDTDTQYFGPGTRLTVL.

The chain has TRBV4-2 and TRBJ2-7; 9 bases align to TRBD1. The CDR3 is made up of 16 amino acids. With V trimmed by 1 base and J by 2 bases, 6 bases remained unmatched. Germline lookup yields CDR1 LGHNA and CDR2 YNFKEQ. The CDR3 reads CASSQASGQGPYEQYF. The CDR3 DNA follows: TGTGCCAGCAGCCAAGCCTCGGGACAGGGTCCCTACGAGCAGTACTTC.

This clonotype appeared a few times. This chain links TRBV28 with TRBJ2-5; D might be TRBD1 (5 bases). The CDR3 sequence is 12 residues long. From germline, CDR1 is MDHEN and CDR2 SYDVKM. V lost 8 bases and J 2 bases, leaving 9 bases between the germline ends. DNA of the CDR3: TGTGCCAGCGGACAAGTTCAAGAGACCCAGTACTTC. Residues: CASGQVQETQYF. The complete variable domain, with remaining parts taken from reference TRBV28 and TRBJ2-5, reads DVKVTQSSRYLVKRTGEKVFLECVQDMDHENMFWYRQDPGLGLRLIYFSYDVKMKEKGDIPEGYSVSREKKERFSLILESASTNQTSMYLCASGQVQETQYFGPGTRLLVL.

The DNA for the CDR3 is TGCGCCAGCAGCTTGGACCCGGGACTGTTCATGGACGAGCAGTACTTC. Amino acids: CASSLDPGLFMDEQYF. This sequence joins TRBV5-1 and TRBJ2-7; possibly TRBD2 for D (6 bases). The CDR3 runs 16 residues. CDR1 is SGHRS and CDR2 is YFSETQ in the germline V gene. The V end lost 0 bases, the J end lost 5 bases, and 18 bases lay between the germline ends.

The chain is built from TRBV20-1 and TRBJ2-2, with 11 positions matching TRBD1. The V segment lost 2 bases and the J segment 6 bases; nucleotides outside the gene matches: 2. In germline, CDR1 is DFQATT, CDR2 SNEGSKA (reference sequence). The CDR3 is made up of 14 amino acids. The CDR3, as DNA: TGCAGTGCTAGAAGGGACAGGGGGGCCGGGGAGCTGTTTTTT. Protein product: CSARRDRGAGELFF.

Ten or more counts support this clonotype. CDR3 region: CSGWGQGPDTQYF. CDR3 nucleotide sequence: TGCAGCGGCTGGGGACAGGGACCAGATACGCAGTATTTT. The genes are TRBV29-1 and TRBJ2-3, with 9 bases fitting TRBD1. This CDR3 region has 13 residues. Germline V gives CDR1 SQVTM, CDR2 ANQGSEA. V was pared by 7 bases and J by 4 bases, with 6 bases of the junction left unmatched.

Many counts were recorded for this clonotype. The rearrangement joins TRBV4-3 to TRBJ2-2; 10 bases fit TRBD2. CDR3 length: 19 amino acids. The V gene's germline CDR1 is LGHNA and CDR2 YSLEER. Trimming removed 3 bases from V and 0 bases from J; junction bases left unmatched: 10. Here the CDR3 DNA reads TGCGCCAGCAGCCACACGGGACTAGCGTTGAGCACGAACACCGGGGAGCTGTTTTTT. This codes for CASSHTGLALSTNTGELFF.

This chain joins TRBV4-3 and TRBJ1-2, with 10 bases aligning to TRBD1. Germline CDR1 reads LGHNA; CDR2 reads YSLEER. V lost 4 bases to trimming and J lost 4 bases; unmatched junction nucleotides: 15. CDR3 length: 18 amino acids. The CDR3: CASSPLILRGTGAYGYTF. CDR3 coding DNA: TGCGCCAGCAGCCCCCTGATACTCAGGGGGACAGGGGCCTATGGCTACACCTTC.

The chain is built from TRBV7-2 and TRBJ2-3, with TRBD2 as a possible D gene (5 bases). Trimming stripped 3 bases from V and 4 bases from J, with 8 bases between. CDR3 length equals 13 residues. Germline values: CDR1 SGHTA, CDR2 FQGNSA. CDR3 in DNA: TGTGCCAGCAGCTTGGACTGGTCAGATACGCAGTATTTT. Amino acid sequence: CASSLDWSDTQYF.

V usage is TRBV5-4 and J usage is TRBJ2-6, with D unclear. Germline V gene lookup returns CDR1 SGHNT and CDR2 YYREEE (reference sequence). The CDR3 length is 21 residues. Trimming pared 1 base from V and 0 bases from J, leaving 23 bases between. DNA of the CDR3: TGTGCCAGCAGCTTGAAGGAGAAGGGTGTTCAGTATCCCTCTGGGGCCAACGTCCTGACTTTC. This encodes CASSLKEKGVQYPSGANVLTF.

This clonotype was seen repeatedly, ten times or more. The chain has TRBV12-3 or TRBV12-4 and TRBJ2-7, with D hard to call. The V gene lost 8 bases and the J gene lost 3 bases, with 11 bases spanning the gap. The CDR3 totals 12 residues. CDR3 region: CASGPLSYEQYF. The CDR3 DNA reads TGTGCCAGCGGCCCCCTCAGCTACGAGCAGTACTTC.

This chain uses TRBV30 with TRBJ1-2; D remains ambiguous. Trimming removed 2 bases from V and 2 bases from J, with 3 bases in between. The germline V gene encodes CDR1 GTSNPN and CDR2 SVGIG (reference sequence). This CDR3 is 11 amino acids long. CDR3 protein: CAWSLNYGYTF. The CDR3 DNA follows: TGTGCCTGGAGTCTAAACTATGGCTACACCTTC.

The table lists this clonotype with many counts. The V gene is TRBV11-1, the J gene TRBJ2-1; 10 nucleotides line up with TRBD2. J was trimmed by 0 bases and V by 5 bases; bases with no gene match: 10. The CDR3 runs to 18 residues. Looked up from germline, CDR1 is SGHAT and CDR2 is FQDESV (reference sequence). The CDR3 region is CASSLLAGLGSSYNEQFF. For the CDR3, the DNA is TGTGCCAGCAGCCTACTAGCGGGGCTTGGGAGCTCCTACAATGAGCAGTTCTTC.

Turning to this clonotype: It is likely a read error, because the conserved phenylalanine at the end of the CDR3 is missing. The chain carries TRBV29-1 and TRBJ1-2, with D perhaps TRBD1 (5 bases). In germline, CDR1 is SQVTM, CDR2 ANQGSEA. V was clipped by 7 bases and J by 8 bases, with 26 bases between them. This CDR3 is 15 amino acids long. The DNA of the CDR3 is TGCAGCGCGGGTTGGGGGAGCGCAGTCTCGGGGGGCTACACCTAC. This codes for CSAGWGSAVSGGYTY.

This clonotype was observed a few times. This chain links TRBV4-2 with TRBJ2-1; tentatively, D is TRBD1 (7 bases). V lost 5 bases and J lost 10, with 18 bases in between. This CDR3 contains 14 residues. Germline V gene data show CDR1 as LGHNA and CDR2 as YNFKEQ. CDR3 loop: CASSSTRGDREQFF. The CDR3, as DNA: TGTGCCAGCAGCTCCACTAGGGGGGACAGAGAGCAGTTCTTC.

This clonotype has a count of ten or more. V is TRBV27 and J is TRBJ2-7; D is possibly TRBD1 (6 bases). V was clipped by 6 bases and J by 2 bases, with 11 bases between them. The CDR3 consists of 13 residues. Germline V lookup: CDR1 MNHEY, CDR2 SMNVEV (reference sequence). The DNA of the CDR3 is TGTGCCAGCAGCTTAACAGGGCCCTACGAGCAGTACTTC. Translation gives CASSLTGPYEQYF.

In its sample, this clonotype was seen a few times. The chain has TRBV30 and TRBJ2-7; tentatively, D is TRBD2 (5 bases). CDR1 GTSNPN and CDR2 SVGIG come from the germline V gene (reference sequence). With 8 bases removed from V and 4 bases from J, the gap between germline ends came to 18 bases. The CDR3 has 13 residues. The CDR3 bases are TGTGCCGGAACTAGGTTTCTCGGGTACGAGCAGTACTTC. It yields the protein CAGTRFLGYEQYF.

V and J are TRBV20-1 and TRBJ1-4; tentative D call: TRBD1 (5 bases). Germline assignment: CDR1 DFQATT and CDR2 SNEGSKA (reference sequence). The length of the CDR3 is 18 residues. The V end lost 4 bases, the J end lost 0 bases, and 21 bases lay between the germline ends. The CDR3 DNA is TGCAGTGCTATCTACAGCGGGAGGGGAAGAGCAACTAATGAAAAACTGTTTTTT. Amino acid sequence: CSAIYSGRGRATNEKLFF.

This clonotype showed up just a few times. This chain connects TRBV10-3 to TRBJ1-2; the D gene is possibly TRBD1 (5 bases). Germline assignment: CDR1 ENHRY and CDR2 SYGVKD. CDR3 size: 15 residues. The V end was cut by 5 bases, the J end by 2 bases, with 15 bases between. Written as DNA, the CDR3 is TGTGCCATCAGTACGACCGACAGATTAAACTATGGCTACACCTTC. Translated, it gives CAISTTDRLNYGYTF.

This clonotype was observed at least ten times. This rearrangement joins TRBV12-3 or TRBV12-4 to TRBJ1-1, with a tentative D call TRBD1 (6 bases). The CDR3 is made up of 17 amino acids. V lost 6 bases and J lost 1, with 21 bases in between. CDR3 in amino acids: CASSPRTAWGQNTEAFF. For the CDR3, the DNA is TGTGCCAGCAGCCCTAGGACAGCCTGGGGGCAGAACACTGAAGCTTTCTTT.

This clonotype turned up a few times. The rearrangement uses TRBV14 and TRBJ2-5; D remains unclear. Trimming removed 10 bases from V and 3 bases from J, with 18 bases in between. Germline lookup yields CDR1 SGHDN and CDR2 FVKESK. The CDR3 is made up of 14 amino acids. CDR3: CAIQKARVKETQYF. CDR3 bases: TGTGCCATCCAAAAAGCTAGAGTGAAAGAGACCCAGTACTTC.

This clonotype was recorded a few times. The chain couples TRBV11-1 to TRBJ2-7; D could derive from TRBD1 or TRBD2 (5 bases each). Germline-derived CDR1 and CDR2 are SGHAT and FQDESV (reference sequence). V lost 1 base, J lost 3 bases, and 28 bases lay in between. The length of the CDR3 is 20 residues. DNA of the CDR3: TGTGCCAGCAGCTTAGTCGCCAGCCAAAGATTGAGGGGTACTAACTACGAGCAGTACTTC. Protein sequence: CASSLVASQRLRGTNYEQYF.

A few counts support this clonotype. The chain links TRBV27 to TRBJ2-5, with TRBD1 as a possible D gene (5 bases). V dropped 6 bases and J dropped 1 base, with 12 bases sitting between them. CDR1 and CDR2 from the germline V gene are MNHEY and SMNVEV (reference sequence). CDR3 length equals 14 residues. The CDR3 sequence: CASRRQGLQETQYF. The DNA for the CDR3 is TGTGCCAGCAGGCGTCAGGGTCTCCAAGAGACCCAGTACTTC.